The sequence of this T cell receptor (beta chain) was determined in a study of blood T cell repertoires in COVID-19. Study-wide background: The United States, Italy and Spain were the sources of the acute and convalescent COVID-19 samples. T cells, B-cell-depleted T cells, or PBMCs provided the cDNA or gDNA that served as material.

In the study's own analysis: Quantification of nucleated cells was approximated via reference gene primer amplification. Here immunoSEQ multiplex PCR was the method, and the copy in TCRdb shows in-frame clones only, minus some. The V and J calls and clone size are taken from that table; D and trimming were inferred from the DNA. Among fewer than 600,000 clones, about 88% were seen once, and the ten largest hold 0.75% to 0.9%. Seattle patients were enrolled while actively infected and followed longitudinally. This TCR was sampled from a young man with COVID-19, enrolled during active disease. Sequenced input: peripheral blood.

The CDR3 DNA is TGTGCCAGCAGCTTGGCTGGTAGCGGAAAATACGAGCAGTACTTC. Protein: CASSLAGSGKYEQYF. The chain employs TRBV5-4 and TRBJ2-7; D may be TRBD2 (6 bases). This CDR3 comprises 15 residues. Germline assignment: CDR1 SGHNT and CDR2 YYREEE (reference sequence). The V and J ends lost 0 bases and 4 bases respectively, with 14 bases between them.